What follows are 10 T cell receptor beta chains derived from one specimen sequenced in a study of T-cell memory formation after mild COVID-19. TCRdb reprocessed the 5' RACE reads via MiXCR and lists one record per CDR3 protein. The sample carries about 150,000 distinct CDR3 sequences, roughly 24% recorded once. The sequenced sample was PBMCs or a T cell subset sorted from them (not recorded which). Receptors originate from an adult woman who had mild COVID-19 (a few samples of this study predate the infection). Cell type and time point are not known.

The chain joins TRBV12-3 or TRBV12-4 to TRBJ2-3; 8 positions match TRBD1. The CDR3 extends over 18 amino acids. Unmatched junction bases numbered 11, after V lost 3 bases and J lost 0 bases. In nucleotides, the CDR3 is TGTGCCAGCAGTTTGTCGGGACAGGAGCCCCTTAGCACAGATACGCAGTATTTT. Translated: CASSLSGQEPLSTDTQYF.

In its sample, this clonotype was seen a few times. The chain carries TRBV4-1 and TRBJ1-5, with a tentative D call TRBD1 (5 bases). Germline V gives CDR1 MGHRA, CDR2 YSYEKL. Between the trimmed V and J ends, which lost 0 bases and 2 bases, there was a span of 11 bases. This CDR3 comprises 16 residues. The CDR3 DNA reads TGCGCCAGCAGCCAAGAGTTTGGCAGGGGCAATCAGCCCCAGCATTTT. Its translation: CASSQEFGRGNQPQHF.

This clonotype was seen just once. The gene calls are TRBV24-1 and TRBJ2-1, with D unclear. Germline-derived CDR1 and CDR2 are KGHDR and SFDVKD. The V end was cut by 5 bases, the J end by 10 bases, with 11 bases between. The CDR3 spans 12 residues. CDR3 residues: CATSAPTGEQFF. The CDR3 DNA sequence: TGTGCCACCAGTGCTCCCACCGGGGAGCAGTTCTTC.

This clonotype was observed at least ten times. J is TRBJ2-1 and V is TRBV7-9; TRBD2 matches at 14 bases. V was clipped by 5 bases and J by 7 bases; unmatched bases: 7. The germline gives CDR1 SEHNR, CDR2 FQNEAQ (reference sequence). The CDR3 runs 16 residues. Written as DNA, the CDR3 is TGTGCCAGCAGCCTCGGACTAGCGGGAGGAAGGAATGAGCAGTTCTTC. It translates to CASSLGLAGGRNEQFF.

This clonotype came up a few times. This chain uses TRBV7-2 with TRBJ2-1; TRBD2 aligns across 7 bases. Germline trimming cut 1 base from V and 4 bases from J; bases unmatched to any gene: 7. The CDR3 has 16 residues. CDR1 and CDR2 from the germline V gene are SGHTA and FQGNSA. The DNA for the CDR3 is TGTGCCAGCAGCTTAGTCGCGGGAGTAGCTTACAATGAGCAGTTCTTC. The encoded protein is CASSLVAGVAYNEQFF. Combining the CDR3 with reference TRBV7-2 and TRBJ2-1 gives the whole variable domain GAGVSQSPSNKVTEKGKDVELRCDPISGHTALYWYRQSLGQGLEFLIYFQGNSAPDKSGLPSDRFSAERTGGSVSTLTIQRTQQEDSAVYLCASSLVAGVAYNEQFFGPGTRLTVL.

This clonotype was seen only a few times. The CDR3, as DNA: TGTGCCAGCAGTGAATGGGGGACAGGGACTGGAAACACCATATATTTT. The encoded protein is CASSEWGTGTGNTIYF. The V call is TRBV25-1, the J call TRBJ1-3; 9 bases map to TRBD1. CDR3 size: 16 residues. V shed 1 base and J 2 bases; nucleotides not matched to a gene: 3. CDR1 and CDR2 (germline): MGHDK, SYGVNS.

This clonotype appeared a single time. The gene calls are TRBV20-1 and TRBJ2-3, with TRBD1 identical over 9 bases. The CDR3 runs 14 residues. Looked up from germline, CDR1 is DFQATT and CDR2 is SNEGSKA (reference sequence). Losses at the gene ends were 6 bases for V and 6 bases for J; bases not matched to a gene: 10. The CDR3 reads CSAVPGQGSDTQYF. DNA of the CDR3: TGCAGTGCCGTCCCGGGACAGGGTTCGGATACGCAGTATTTT.

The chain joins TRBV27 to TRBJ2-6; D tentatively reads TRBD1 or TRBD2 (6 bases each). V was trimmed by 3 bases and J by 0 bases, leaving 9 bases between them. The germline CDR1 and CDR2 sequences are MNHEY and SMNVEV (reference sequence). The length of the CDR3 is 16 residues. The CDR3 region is CASSFRGASGANVLTF. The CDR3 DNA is TGTGCCAGCAGTTTTAGGGGGGCCTCTGGGGCCAACGTCCTGACTTTC.

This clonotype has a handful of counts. The CDR3 nucleotides read TGTGCCAGCAGCCCCAGTGAAGAGCAGTACTTC. This gives the protein CASSPSEEQYF. The gene calls are TRBV28 and TRBJ2-7; D is uncertain. Germline CDR1 is MDHEN and CDR2 is SYDVKM. Trimming took off 6 bases at V and 7 bases at J, with 10 bases between the two ends. The CDR3 consists of 11 residues.

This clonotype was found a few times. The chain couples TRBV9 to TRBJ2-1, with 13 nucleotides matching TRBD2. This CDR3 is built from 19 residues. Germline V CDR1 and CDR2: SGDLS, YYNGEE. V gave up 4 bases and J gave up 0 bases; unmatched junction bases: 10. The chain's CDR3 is CASSSPGLAGLSSYNEQFF. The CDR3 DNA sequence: TGTGCCAGCAGCTCCCCGGGACTAGCGGGATTATCCTCCTACAATGAGCAGTTCTTC.